A selection of T cell receptor beta chains follows, all from one sample in a study of shared clonotypes between healthy human individuals. TCRdb's table, derived via immunoSEQ multiplex PCR, lists solely in-frame clones and lacks some. The repertoire holds about 980,000 clones, with around three quarters as singletons. What was sequenced was memory CD4+ T cells sorted from blood. Every receptor here comes from a man younger than 30 in good health. The conserved cysteine and the conserved F or W are not part of the CDR3 here. Clone size is stated in some rows and not others, as once, few, many or a class when expanded.

clone size | CDR3 length | V gene | CDR3 protein
NA | 10 | TRBV19 | ASSIQNTEAF
NA | 13 | TRBV19 | ASIQTSNSNQPQH
NA | 14 | TRBV18 | ASSPLAPTSGETQY
NA | 12 | TRBV5-1 | ASSSQTESGELF
NA | 15 | TRBV5-1 | ASRRGFLLVGMEEQY
NA | 12 | TRBV6-5 | ASRKTATNEKLF
once | 16 | TRBV4-1 | ASSQDPPPGQGATKQY
NA | 12 | TRBV7-9 | ASSLEGYNQPQH
once | 11 | TRBV10-2 | ASSSDRDQPQH
many | 13 | TRBV7-2 | ASSTTVGWNYGYT
NA | 12 | TRBV10-3 | AISTGTGPYEQY
NA | 10 | TRBV5-1 | ASRGSSDTQY
few | 11 | TRBV11-1 | ASSPWDRDRQF
NA | 10 | TRBV11-2 | ASSYVGDTQY
NA | 10 | TRBV7-2 | ASSQTGTMQF
once | 10 | TRBV27 | ASSFLQGEAF
NA | 13 | TRBV5-4 | ASSTWTSGGGELF
NA | 10 | TRBV6-1 | ASSEAWETQY
NA | 13 | TRBV6-5 | ASSPGRTMNEKLF
NA | 13 | TRBV6-5 | ASSYPGQGNGELF
NA | 12 | TRBV11-2 | ASSLAGPKGELF
NA | 14 | TRBV27 | ASSFSLLAGGDTQY
NA | 15 | TRBV7-9 | ASSPPGLAGGPFGQY
NA | 12 | TRBV11-2 | ASSPQGAGTEAF
once | 9 | TRBV20-1 | SASSPNEQF
NA | 12 | TRBV5-1 | ASSLAGQGEGYT
NA | 12 | TRBV10-3 | AITSGQGPYEQY
NA | 13 | TRBV4-1 | ASSFTPLARETQY
NA | 11 | TRBV18 | ASSLDRSYGYT
few | 9 | TRBV10-3 | AIRRNNEQF
NA | 12 | TRBV6-5 | ASSYSGGSTEAF
many | 10 | TRBV6-1 | ASSKDRSPVS
NA | 12 | TRBV29-1 | SVDVTGQLETQY
NA | 12 | TRBV7-2 | ASSLAPDSYEQY
NA | 10 | TRBV14 | ASSQGQGMMH
few | 15 | TRBV28 | ASSLLGLAGGPGELF
NA | 15 | TRBV25-1 | ASSSVASGRARDTQY
NA | 10 | TRBV5-6 | ASSRGLVELF
NA | 12 | TRBV27 | ASSLTGAGTEAF
NA | 14 | TRBV5-6 | ASSLDRLGRDEKLF
NA | 15 | TRBV4-3 | ASSQDHESSYNSPLH
NA | 14 | TRBV25-1 | ASRNVSSGGLKTQY
NA | 12 | TRBV5-1 | ASSQGQGNEKLF
NA | 15 | TRBV5-4 | ASSYNIGGPSNQPQH
NA | 12 | TRBV7-9 | ASSLSSGRAPKF
NA | 9 | TRBV4-3 | ASSQGGEQF
NA | 13 | TRBV11-2 | ASSSSDRGDNEQF
NA | 16 | TRBV6-7 | ASRGGQGVLAYNSPLH
NA | 14 | TRBV28 | ASSFSRGQGHYGYT
once | 12 | TRBV5-6 | ASSLIAGQGEQY
few | 11 | TRBV30 | AWSSQGNQPQH
NA | 13 | TRBV18 | ASSPDRAGKNIQY
NA | 10 | TRBV29-1 | SVQLAKNIQY
once | 15 | TRBV30 | AWSVPDKLFGLSEAF
once | 14 | TRBV7-8 | ASSLEVGVSTDTQY